The 27 T cell receptor beta chains given below trace back to one sample, sequenced in a study of T cell responses to AZD1222 COVID-19 vaccine. Sequenced by immunoSEQ multiplex PCR; TCRdb stores in-frame clones only, minus some. The table includes over 90,000 clones, about nine tenths detected once. The sample was peripheral blood, taken on day 0 of AZD1222 vaccination. The receptors derive from an adult in good health.

This clone was observed a few times. The chain is built from TRBV5-1 and TRBJ2-1; TRBD2 is a possible D gene (6 bases). The V and J ends lost 5 bases and 8 bases respectively, with 8 bases between them. Per the germline V gene, CDR1 is SGHRS and CDR2 is YFSETQ. CDR3 length equals 11 residues. The CDR3 loop reads CASRGGDEQFF. The DNA for the CDR3 is TGCGCCAGCAGAGGAGGGGATGAGCAGTTCTTC.

This clone was seen once. The rearrangement joins TRBV6-5 to TRBJ2-7, with 9 nucleotides matching TRBD1. V lost 6 bases, J lost 6 bases, and 3 bases stayed unmatched. Germline V lookup: CDR1 MNHEY, CDR2 SVGAGI. The CDR3 has 12 residues. The CDR3, as DNA: TGTGCCAGCAGATCGACAGGGGGCGAGCAGTACTTC. Its protein is CASRSTGGEQYF.

V usage is TRBV28 and J usage is TRBJ2-1; the match to TRBD2 covers 10 bases. CDR1 is MDHEN, CDR2 SYDVKM, per germline. This CDR3 spans 14 amino acids. J was trimmed by 6 bases and V by 7 bases; bases with no gene match: 6. The CDR3 region is CASKPAGGPNEQFF. The CDR3 DNA reads TGTGCCAGCAAGCCAGCGGGAGGGCCCAATGAGCAGTTCTTC. The variable domain in full, completed from reference TRBV28 and TRBJ2-1, reads DVKVTQSSRYLVKRTGEKVFLECVQDMDHENMFWYRQDPGLGLRLIYFSYDVKMKEKGDIPEGYSVSREKKERFSLILESASTNQTSMYLCASKPAGGPNEQFFGPGTRLTVL.

The chain employs TRBV6-1 and TRBJ2-3, with 8 bases matching TRBD2. The CDR3 runs 18 residues. V lost 2 bases and J lost 3; bases outside the gene matches: 13. From germline, CDR1 is MNHNS and CDR2 SASEGT. As DNA, the CDR3 is TGTGCCAGCAGTGAAACATTACCCCTGAGCGGGGGTACAGATACGCAGTATTTT. Residues: CASSETLPLSGGTDTQYF.

This chain joins TRBV5-4 and TRBJ1-2; D may be TRBD1 (6 bases). Trimming stripped 6 bases from V and 7 bases from J, with 13 bases between. This CDR3 spans 12 amino acids. The germline V gene has CDR1 SGHNT and CDR2 YYREEE (reference sequence). Here the CDR3 DNA reads TGTGCCAGCACCCCGAGGGGGGGTGGCTACACCTTC. Residues: CASTPRGGGYTF.

This CDR3 reads CASRRSGSNQPQHF. For the CDR3, the DNA is TGTGCCAGCAGGAGGTCGGGGAGCAATCAGCCCCAGCATTTT. This chain connects TRBV28 to TRBJ1-5; D ambiguous. CDR1 is MDHEN and CDR2 is SYDVKM in the germline V gene. Trimming stripped 6 bases from V and 1 base from J, with 10 bases between. This CDR3 has 14 residues.

V usage is TRBV5-4 and J usage is TRBJ2-1, with D perhaps assigned TRBD1 or TRBD2 (5 bases each). The CDR3 spans 14 residues. Germline V gene sequence: CDR1 SGHNT, CDR2 YYREEE (reference sequence). V lost 3 bases and J lost 7, with 14 bases in between. CDR3 bases: TGTGCCAGCAGCTCCGTGGGGGAGAGAAATGAGCAGTTCTTC. Amino acid sequence: CASSSVGERNEQFF.

About this clone: Other nucleotide sequences in the sample specify the same CDR3. The chain joins TRBV3-1 (or the pseudogene TRBV3-2) to TRBJ1-2; possible D gene TRBD1, 5 bases. The germline V gene has CDR1 LGHDT and CDR2 YNNKEL (reference sequence). Between the trimmed V and J ends, which lost 4 bases and 0 bases, there was a span of 6 bases. CDR3 length: 13 residues. CDR3 bases: TGTGCCAGCAGCCGGGGGGCTAACTATGGCTACACCTTC. Translation gives CASSRGANYGYTF.

The rearrangement uses TRBV28 and TRBJ2-7; D possibly uses TRBD1 or TRBD2 (5 bases each). Trimming pared 1 base from V and 2 bases from J, leaving 15 bases between. This CDR3 has 16 amino acids. Germline V gene lookup returns CDR1 MDHEN and CDR2 SYDVKM. CDR3 amino acids: CASSLLGPGVAYEQYF. Written as DNA, the CDR3 is TGTGCCAGCAGTTTATTGGGACCAGGCGTCGCCTACGAGCAGTACTTC.

The chain uses TRBV7-2 and TRBJ2-2; D uncertain. Germline assignment: CDR1 SGHTA and CDR2 FQGNSA. The CDR3 runs 16 residues. Trimming left V 5 bases short and J 6 bases short, with 19 bases between. CDR3 in amino acids: CASSIRQARVAGELFF. CDR3 in DNA: TGTGCCAGCAGCATAAGACAAGCTAGGGTAGCCGGGGAGCTGTTTTTT. Supplemented by reference TRBV7-2 and TRBJ2-2, the full variable domain reads GAGVSQSPSNKVTEKGKDVELRCDPISGHTALYWYRQSLGQGLEFLIYFQGNSAPDKSGLPSDRFSAERTGGSVSTLTIQRTQQEDSAVYLCASSIRQARVAGELFFGEGSRLTVL.

The chain joins TRBV19 to TRBJ2-7; weak D call: TRBD1 (6 bases). Trimming removed 3 bases from V and 4 bases from J, with 7 bases in between. This CDR3 is 12 amino acids long. Germline CDR1 reads LNHDA; CDR2 reads SQIVND (reference sequence). The DNA for the CDR3 is TGTGCCAGTAGTATCCAGGGGTACGAGCAGTACTTC. Protein product: CASSIQGYEQYF.

This sequence joins TRBV3-1 (or the pseudogene TRBV3-2) and TRBJ2-7; a weak D match, TRBD2 (5 bases). Trimming took 1 base from V and 6 from J, leaving 31 bases between them. The CDR3 is 20 amino acids. In germline, CDR1 is LGHDT, CDR2 YNNKEL (reference sequence). The CDR3 is CASSQGGGRASELQFSEQYF. The CDR3 nucleotides are TGTGCCAGCAGCCAAGGTGGTGGGCGGGCGAGTGAACTACAGTTTTCCGAGCAGTACTTC.

The V call is TRBV7-8, the J call TRBJ1-5; D unclear. CDR1 and CDR2 (germline): SGHVS, FQNEAQ. V was trimmed by 4 bases and J by 4 bases, leaving 14 bases between them. The CDR3 contains 15 residues. The CDR3 bases are TGTGCCAGCAGCTCGGACCCGGGCCAAAATCAGCCCCAGCATTTT. This encodes CASSSDPGQNQPQHF.

J is TRBJ1-2 and V is TRBV30, with unresolved D. Germline CDR1 reads GTSNPN; CDR2 reads SVGIG (reference sequence). This CDR3 spans 14 amino acids. Trimming stripped 1 base from V and 0 bases from J, with 9 bases between. CDR3 DNA: TGTGCCTGGAGTGGGCTCCTAGCTAACTATGGCTACACCTTC. Amino acids: CAWSGLLANYGYTF.

This chain uses TRBV11-2 with TRBJ2-1; TRBD2 matches 9 bases. With V trimmed by 3 bases and J by 2 bases, 2 bases remained unmatched. Germline V gene data show CDR1 as SGHAT and CDR2 as FQNNGV. CDR3 length: 15 amino acids. The CDR3 bases are TGTGCCAGCAGCTTTCTAGCGGGAACCTACAATGAGCAGTTCTTC. It is translated as CASSFLAGTYNEQFF. Variable domain in full (rest from reference TRBV11-2 and TRBJ2-1): EAGVAQSPRYKIIEKRQSVAFWCNPISGHATLYWYQQILGQGPKLLIQFQNNGVVDDSQLPKDRFSAERLKGVDSTLKIQPAKLEDSAVYLCASSFLAGTYNEQFFGPGTRLTVL.

The V and J genes are TRBV20-1 and TRBJ2-5; 8 nucleotides align to TRBD2. Germline V gene lookup returns CDR1 DFQATT and CDR2 SNEGSKA (reference sequence). J gave up 2 bases and V 3 bases, and 5 bases lay outside the gene matches. The CDR3 consists of 14 residues. Written as DNA, the CDR3 is TGCAGTGCTAGTTTACGGGAGGGACAAGAGACCCAGTACTTC. Amino acid sequence: CSASLREGQETQYF.

The sample holds one count of this clone. The gene calls are TRBV5-1 and TRBJ2-2, with TRBD2 as a possible D gene (5 bases). Germline assignment: CDR1 SGHRS and CDR2 YFSETQ. CDR3 length equals 16 residues. Trimming stripped 0 bases from V and 2 bases from J, with 11 bases between. The DNA for the CDR3 is TGCGCCAGCAGCTTGGTATCGAGCGGTAACACCGGGGAGCTGTTTTTT. Protein product: CASSLVSSGNTGELFF.

The genes are TRBV28 and TRBJ2-7, with D tentatively TRBD2 (6 bases). This CDR3 has 12 amino acids. The germline V and J ends were trimmed by 4 bases and 5 bases, with 9 bases remaining between them. CDR1 MDHEN and CDR2 SYDVKM come from the germline V gene. This CDR3 reads CASSSPSDEQYF. The CDR3 bases are TGTGCCAGCAGTTCCCCTAGCGACGAGCAGTACTTC. Full variable domain (outside the CDR3, taken from reference TRBV28 and TRBJ2-7): DVKVTQSSRYLVKRTGEKVFLECVQDMDHENMFWYRQDPGLGLRLIYFSYDVKMKEKGDIPEGYSVSREKKERFSLILESASTNQTSMYLCASSSPSDEQYFGPGTRLTVT.

The V call is TRBV2, the J call TRBJ2-7; D uncertain. CDR1 and CDR2 (germline): SNHLY, FYNNEI. V was trimmed by 7 bases and J by 4 bases, leaving 8 bases between them. The CDR3 runs to 11 residues. The CDR3 bases are TGTGCCAGCAAAGAGGAATACGAGCAGTACTTC. This encodes CASKEEYEQYF.

As for this clone: The sample has other DNA sequences that encode this CDR3 too. V gene TRBV7-2 combines with J gene TRBJ1-2; D is possibly TRBD1 (6 bases). The CDR3 contains 14 residues. Germline V gene data show CDR1 as SGHTA and CDR2 as FQGNSA. V lost 3 bases and J lost 4, with 12 bases in between. As DNA, the CDR3 is TGTGCCAGCAGCTTGGGGGCCGAGAGCTATGGCTACACCTTC. Protein: CASSLGAESYGYTF. The full variable domain, completed using reference TRBV7-2 and TRBJ1-2, is GAGVSQSPSNKVTEKGKDVELRCDPISGHTALYWYRQSLGQGLEFLIYFQGNSAPDKSGLPSDRFSAERTGGSVSTLTIQRTQQEDSAVYLCASSLGAESYGYTFGSGTRLTVV.

The V call is TRBV21-1, the J call TRBJ2-6. TRBV21-1 is annotated as a pseudogene. The CDR3 has 15 amino acids. The CDR3 DNA reads TGTGCCAGCAGCAAAGGGTTCGCTGGGGCCAACGTCCTGACTTTC. Residues: CASSKGFAGANVLTF.

This chain uses TRBV5-6 with TRBJ1-2; D possibly corresponds to TRBD1 (5 bases). The CDR3 length is 12 residues. The germline V gene encodes CDR1 SGHDT and CDR2 YYEEEE. V shed 3 bases and J shed 8 bases, with 11 bases lying between them. CDR3 nucleotide sequence: TGTGCCAGCAGCTCCGGGGCGGGCGGCTACACCTTC. Translated: CASSSGAGGYTF.

V is TRBV5-6 and J is TRBJ1-5; D call uncertain. From germline, CDR1 is SGHDT and CDR2 YYEEEE. Trimming took 0 bases from V and 5 from J, leaving 3 bases between them. This CDR3 has 12 amino acids. CDR3 bases: TGTGCCAGCAGCTTGGGCTATCAGCCCCAGCATTTT. It encodes CASSLGYQPQHF.

V is TRBV2 and J is TRBJ2-1; 7 bases align to TRBD2. The junction had 9 bases not matched to a gene; V was cut back by 4 bases and J by 9 bases. This CDR3 region has 14 residues. Germline V gene sequence: CDR1 SNHLY, CDR2 FYNNEI. The CDR3 region has the DNA TGTGCCAGCAGTGGACTAGCCCGATCCAGTGAGCAGTTCTTC. Protein product: CASSGLARSSEQFF.

The chain has TRBV9 and TRBJ1-1, with D perhaps TRBD1 (5 bases). The CDR3 loop spans 16 amino acids. Germline lookup yields CDR1 SGDLS and CDR2 YYNGEE. Trimming took off 2 bases at V and 2 bases at J, with 16 bases between the two ends. For the CDR3, the DNA is TGTGCCAGCAGCGTTCCCCCTCCGGGGCCTAACACTGAAGCTTTCTTT. Translation gives CASSVPPPGPNTEAFF.

This clone appeared once. V and J are TRBV2 and TRBJ2-7; D unresolved. Trimming took 3 bases from V and 2 from J, leaving 17 bases between them. CDR1 and CDR2 from the germline V gene are SNHLY and FYNNEI. The CDR3 totals 16 residues. The CDR3 bases are TGTGCCAGCAGTGATTGGCTACGCGATAAAACCTACGAGCAGTACTTC. This gives the protein CASSDWLRDKTYEQYF.

This sequence joins TRBV5-1 and TRBJ2-3; 9 bases are a match to TRBD2. CDR3 size: 16 residues. Germline V gene sequence: CDR1 SGHRS, CDR2 YFSETQ. V lost 0 bases and J lost 4; bases outside the gene matches: 6. This CDR3 reads CASSLDASGTPDTQYF. DNA of the CDR3: TGCGCCAGCAGCTTGGATGCTAGCGGGACTCCAGATACGCAGTATTTT.